The clone carrying this T cell receptor (beta chain) showed up just once. The CDR3 loop spans 15 amino acids. V trimming: 5 bases; J trimming: 5 bases; junction bases outside the gene matches: 9. CDR1 and CDR2 from the germline V gene are MNHEY and SVGAGI. This specimen comes from a study of blood T cell repertoires in COVID-19. Study-wide context: Samples taken during acute and convalescent COVID-19 were collected in the United States, Italy and Spain. Nucleic acid was either cDNA or gDNA, and it came from T cells, B-cell-depleted T cells, or PBMCs.

Per the authors' pipeline: It was from reference gene primer amplification that nucleated cell counts were estimated. Profiled with immunoSEQ multiplex PCR; TCRdb holds only in-frame clones, not every one. The V and J calls and the clone size are those of that table, but D and trimming were determined from the DNA. In the table there are over 300,000 clones, more than 70% of which are singletons. The sample taken for sequencing was peripheral blood. This clonotype was obtained from a woman aged 45-59 years with acute or convalescent COVID-19. The chain recombines TRBV6-5 with TRBJ2-1; 7 bases fit TRBD2. CDR3 coding DNA: TGTGCCAGCAGTCTTCGGGGAGCGGGGAACAATGAGCAGTTCTTC. This encodes CASSLRGAGNNEQFF.